Presented here are 5 T cell receptor beta chains from one specimen sequenced in a study of T-cell memory formation after mild COVID-19. TCRdb analysed the 5' RACE reads with MiXCR anew, one entry per CDR3 protein. Counted here are around 250,000 distinct CDR3 sequences, roughly a sixth occurring once; the ten biggest clones make up 22%. Sequencing was performed on PBMCs or a T cell subset sorted from them (not recorded which). These receptors originate from a man younger than 35 who had mild COVID-19 (a few samples of this study predate the infection). Cell type and time point are not known.

The chain employs TRBV9 and TRBJ2-6; a weak D match, TRBD1 (6 bases). The CDR3 covers 16 residues. Germline lookup yields CDR1 SGDLS and CDR2 YYNGEE. Trimming left V 4 bases short and J 2 bases short, with 13 bases between. CDR3 DNA: TGTGCCAGCAGCATCCTAGGGGGAACTGGGGCCAACGTCCTGACTTTC. It is translated as CASSILGGTGANVLTF.

This clonotype was observed a few times. V is TRBV27 and J is TRBJ1-5; D ambiguous. Trimming took off 6 bases at V and 5 bases at J, with 11 bases between the two ends. From germline, CDR1 is MNHEY and CDR2 SMNVEV (reference sequence). CDR3 size: 13 residues. The CDR3 sequence is CASSPQSDQPQHF. CDR3 DNA sequence: TGTGCCAGCAGCCCTCAGAGTGATCAGCCCCAGCATTTT.

The V call is TRBV4-2, the J call TRBJ1-2; D is perhaps TRBD1 (6 bases). V was cut by 1 base and J by 6 bases, with 21 bases left in between. The CDR3 contains 17 residues. Germline-derived CDR1 and CDR2 are LGHNA and YNFKEQ. As DNA, the CDR3 is TGTGCCAGCAGCCAAGCCAGTGGGGGGGGCGCATACCATGGCTACACCTTC. Translated, it gives CASSQASGGGAYHGYTF.

The CDR3 sequence: CASSDEDRGSHEQFF. Written as DNA, the CDR3 is TGTGCCAGCAGCGACGAGGACAGGGGCTCCCATGAGCAGTTCTTC. V is TRBV21-1 and J is TRBJ2-1; TRBD1 is the table's D call and was not checked against the DNA. TRBV21-1 is flagged as a pseudogene. There are 15 residues in the CDR3.

The chain employs TRBV3-1 and TRBJ2-5; 8 nucleotides align to TRBD2. After removal of 8 bases from V and 0 bases from J, the junction contained 11 bases not matched to a gene. CDR1 is LGHDT, CDR2 YNNKEL, per germline (reference sequence). The CDR3 is made up of 16 amino acids. CDR3 in amino acids: CASRTSSGPNQETQYF. DNA for the CDR3: TGTGCCAGCCGGACCTCTAGCGGGCCGAACCAAGAGACCCAGTACTTC.